This note documents a single TCR beta chain sequence. What it recognizes is unknown. J lost 4 bases, V lost 3 bases, and 15 bases had no gene match. The CDR3 is 19 amino acids. Germline V gene sequence: CDR1 SGHRS, CDR2 YFSETQ. The data belong to a study of blood T cells in healthy people across ages. General study results and limits: Investigators treated diversity estimates from one million T cells as underestimates. As age increased, TCR beta diversity per million T cells fell in a roughly linear fashion.

Healthy Russian Caucasian donors spanned ages roughly 6 to 100 years. It was 8 to 10 milliliters of peripheral blood that were drawn from each donor. Then a second PCR, running roughly 7 to 11 cycles, was carried out with a sample-barcoded 5' primer and a J-beta primer mix. TCRdb ran MiXCR on the 5' RACE reads and lists one entry per CDR3 protein. The data contain about 1,800,000 distinct CDR3 sequences, 25% to 30% of them singletons. The source is a woman aged 25 to 39 in good health. This chain joins TRBV5-1 and TRBJ2-1; 11 positions match TRBD2. The specimen was blood. The CDR3 nucleotides are TGCGCCAGCAGCTCTTTGGGTAGCGGGAGGGCCTCGCGTTACAATGAGCAGTTCTTC. It encodes CASSSLGSGRASRYNEQFF.